One and the same sample provided the 30 T cell receptor beta chains below, sequenced in a study of T cell clones after liver transplantation. Profiling relied on immunoSEQ multiplex PCR, and the TCRdb table lists in-frame clones only, not all of them. The data hold some 59,000 clones, with over 55% observed a single time. The material was CD4+ T cells from blood, obtained before liver transplant. The receptors come from a human donor who received a liver transplant.

V gene TRBV6-5 combines with J gene TRBJ1-3; D unresolved. The CDR3 runs to 13 residues. The ends were cut back, 10 bases at V and 0 bases at J, with 10 bases in the middle. Germline V CDR1 and CDR2: MNHEY, SVGAGI. The CDR3 protein is CATLALSGNTIYF. In DNA, the CDR3 is TGTGCCACCCTGGCCCTCTCTGGAAACACCATATATTTT.

The rearrangement joins TRBV5-1 to TRBJ1-2; D is perhaps TRBD1 (5 bases). The germline V and J ends were trimmed by 4 bases and 4 bases, with 14 bases remaining between them. Germline CDR1 reads SGHRS; CDR2 reads YFSETQ. This CDR3 spans 14 amino acids. CDR3 DNA: TGCGCCAGCAGCGGGGGGGAGGTCAGCTATGGCTACACCTTC. Translated, it gives CASSGGEVSYGYTF.

In its sample, this clone was seen many times. The chain is built from TRBV18 and TRBJ2-6; D perhaps matches TRBD2 (5 bases). V was pared by 3 bases and J by 2 bases, with 14 bases between. From germline, CDR1 is KGHSH and CDR2 LQKENI. The CDR3 has 17 residues. The CDR3 sequence: CASSPDRMEAGANVLTF. CDR3 DNA sequence: TGTGCCAGCTCACCCGATCGAATGGAGGCTGGGGCCAACGTCCTGACTTTC. The entire variable domain, with the rest obtained from reference TRBV18 and TRBJ2-6, is as follows: NAGVMQNPRHLVRRRGQEARLRCSPMKGHSHVYWYRQLPEEGLKFMVYLQKENIIDESGMPKERFSAEFPKEGPSILRIQQVVRGDSAAYFCASSPDRMEAGANVLTFGAGSRLTVL.

CDR3 protein: CASSLRATHHETEAFF. The CDR3 DNA follows: TGTGCCAGCAGTTTGAGAGCGACCCACCATGAGACTGAAGCTTTCTTT. The V and J genes are TRBV28 and TRBJ1-1; no firm D call. With 3 bases removed from V and 5 bases from J, the gap between germline ends came to 19 bases. Germline V gives CDR1 MDHEN, CDR2 SYDVKM. There are 16 residues in the CDR3.

The CDR3 DNA reads as TGTGCCAGCAGTCAAAGCGCCGGGACAGAGTACACTGAAGCTTTCTTT. It specifies CASSQSAGTEYTEAFF. The gene calls are TRBV7-6 and TRBJ1-1; 7 nucleotides line up with TRBD1. This CDR3 has 16 residues. The V gene's germline CDR1 is SGHVS and CDR2 FNYEAQ. The V gene end was trimmed by 6 bases and the J gene end by 3 bases; junction bases not matched to a gene: 13.

The chain recombines TRBV7-2 with TRBJ1-2; D is perhaps TRBD1 (6 bases). Per the germline V gene, CDR1 is SGHTA and CDR2 is FQGNSA. The CDR3 consists of 13 residues. The germline V and J ends were trimmed by 3 bases and 2 bases, with 7 bases remaining between them. The CDR3, as DNA: TGTGCCAGCAGCTTTGACAGGAACTATGGCTACACCTTC. It specifies CASSFDRNYGYTF.

Notes on this clone: At one end the junction does not follow the germline gene, possibly because of a read error. The chain links TRBV29-1 to TRBJ2-3; 7 nucleotides match TRBD1. The germline V gene has CDR1 SQVTM and CDR2 ANQGSEA. CDR3 length: 14 amino acids. DNA for the CDR3: TGCAGCGTCGAAGGACAGGTTAACACAGATACGCAGTATTTT. Encoded protein: CSVEGQVNTDTQYF.

This chain links TRBV29-1 with TRBJ1-5; TRBD1 aligns across 7 bases. The CDR3 is made up of 14 amino acids. Trimming at V came to 7 bases and at J to 1 base, leaving 7 bases not matched to a gene. Germline V CDR1 and CDR2: SQVTM, ANQGSEA. The CDR3 DNA reads TGCAGCGCCCGGCTAGGGGGCAGCAATCAGCCCCAGCATTTT. Translated: CSARLGGSNQPQHF.

This clone has only one observation. The chain combines TRBV28 with TRBJ1-1, with D perhaps matching TRBD1 (6 bases). Germline lookup yields CDR1 MDHEN and CDR2 SYDVKM. Trimming shortened V by 6 bases and J by 0 bases, and 14 bases separated the two germline ends. The CDR3 length is 15 residues. The CDR3 DNA follows: TGTGCCAGCAGCCCAACAGGGTTTATGAACACTGAAGCTTTCTTT. Translated: CASSPTGFMNTEAFF.

This chain joins TRBV7-2 and TRBJ1-2; D is unresolved. This CDR3 region has 13 residues. Germline V gene lookup returns CDR1 SGHTA and CDR2 FQGNSA. V shed 5 bases and J shed 8 bases, with 15 bases lying between them. CDR3 residues: CASSSPELKGYTF. The CDR3 DNA sequence: TGTGCCAGCAGCAGCCCGGAGCTGAAAGGCTACACCTTC.

V gene TRBV2 combines with J gene TRBJ2-3; weak D call: TRBD1 (7 bases). CDR3 length: 19 residues. The germline gives CDR1 SNHLY, CDR2 FYNNEI. V lost 3 bases, J lost 1 base, and 23 bases lay in between. CDR3 residues: CASSDKGAWGASGTDTQYF. The CDR3 DNA is TGTGCCAGCAGTGATAAGGGGGCGTGGGGGGCTAGCGGCACAGATACGCAGTATTTT.

The chain carries TRBV19 and TRBJ2-1; weak D call: TRBD2 (5 bases). The CDR3 contains 12 residues. Trimming pared 8 bases from V and 4 bases from J, leaving 9 bases between. Germline CDR1 LNHDA, CDR2 SQIVND (reference sequence). DNA for the CDR3: TGTGCCAGTTCCCGGACTTACAATGAGCAGTTCTTC. Its translation: CASSRTYNEQFF.

This clone is medium-sized within its sample. CDR3 loop: CASRSEQYF. The CDR3 region has the DNA TGTGCCAGCAGGAGCGAGCAGTACTTC. J is TRBJ2-7 and V is TRBV6-5; D remains unclear. Deletions cut 6 bases from V and 6 bases from J, with 3 bases between. Germline loops: CDR1 MNHEY, CDR2 SVGAGI. This CDR3 has 9 amino acids.

CDR3 loop: CASSFWGSKNYGYTF. The CDR3 DNA reads TGTGCCAGCAGCTTTTGGGGCAGCAAGAACTATGGCTACACCTTC. The chain recombines TRBV9 with TRBJ1-2, with TRBD1 as a possible D gene (5 bases). The CDR3 extends over 15 amino acids. V lost 4 bases and J lost 2, with 15 bases in between. Germline CDR1 is SGDLS and CDR2 is YYNGEE. The full variable domain, completed using reference TRBV9 and TRBJ1-2, is DSGVTQTPKHLITATGQRVTLRCSPRSGDLSVYWYQQSLDQGLQFLIQYYNGEERAKGNILERFSAQQFPDLHSELNLSSLELGDSALYFCASSFWGSKNYGYTFGSGTRLTVV.

The chain uses TRBV7-2 and TRBJ2-1; D is possibly TRBD2 (6 bases). This CDR3 has 15 amino acids. Trimming removed 2 bases from V and 8 bases from J, with 16 bases in between. The germline V gene has CDR1 SGHTA and CDR2 FQGNSA. CDR3 amino acids: CASSLTGPPGDEQFF. DNA for the CDR3: TGTGCCAGCAGCTTAACTGGGCCCCCGGGGGATGAGCAGTTCTTC.

The chain is built from TRBV5-4 and TRBJ1-3; 7 bases are shared with TRBD1. The CDR3 extends over 15 amino acids. Germline V gives CDR1 SGHNT, CDR2 YYREEE (reference sequence). J was trimmed by 4 bases and V by 0 bases; bases with no gene match: 4. The CDR3 sequence is CASSLEGARGNTIYF. The CDR3 DNA reads TGTGCCAGCAGCTTGGAGGGGGCGCGGGGAAACACCATATATTTT.

The chain couples TRBV6-5 to TRBJ2-3, with 8 positions matching TRBD1. Germline V gene sequence: CDR1 MNHEY, CDR2 SVGAGI. V gave up 2 bases and J gave up 5 bases; unmatched junction bases: 6. The CDR3 contains 15 residues. CDR3 nucleotides: TGTGCCAGCAGTTACGCAGGGACAGGAAGAGATACGCAGTATTTT. As protein: CASSYAGTGRDTQYF.

The CDR3 DNA sequence: TGTGCCAGCTCACCTCAACAGGGGGAAAACACCATATATTTT. It encodes CASSPQQGENTIYF. The rearrangement joins TRBV18 to TRBJ1-3; 8 nucleotides line up with TRBD1. The germline V gene encodes CDR1 KGHSH and CDR2 LQKENI. V trimming: 3 bases; J trimming: 6 bases; junction bases outside the gene matches: 4. This CDR3 is built from 14 residues.

The CDR3 loop reads CASSLVSEIYGYTF. The CDR3 nucleotides read TGTGCCAGCAGCTTGGTCTCAGAAATCTATGGCTACACCTTC. The chain combines TRBV5-4 with TRBJ1-2; D not certain. This CDR3 has 14 amino acids. The germline gives CDR1 SGHNT, CDR2 YYREEE (reference sequence). V was cut by 0 bases and J by 4 bases, with 10 bases left in between.

The V and J genes are TRBV7-8 and TRBJ1-5, with 7 bases matching TRBD1. CDR1 and CDR2 from the germline V gene are SGHVS and FQNEAQ. Trimming at V came to 2 bases and at J to 2 bases, leaving 6 bases not matched to a gene. The CDR3 loop spans 16 amino acids. The CDR3 coding sequence is TGTGCCAGCAGCTTAATTGGGACAGCGGGCAATCAGCCCCAGCATTTT. It yields the protein CASSLIGTAGNQPQHF. Drawing the rest from reference TRBV7-8 and TRBJ1-5, the complete variable domain is GAGVSQSPRYKVAKRGQDVALRCDPISGHVSLFWYQQALGQGPEFLTYFQNEAQLDKSGLPSDRFFAERPEGSVSTLKIQRTQQEDSAVYLCASSLIGTAGNQPQHFGDGTRLSIL.

The chain combines TRBV11-2 with TRBJ1-1; 7 nucleotides match TRBD1. Germline lookup yields CDR1 SGHAT and CDR2 FQNNGV. The CDR3 runs to 17 residues. Trimming cost V 7 bases and J 3 bases; bases outside gene matches: 17. The chain's CDR3 is CASIRGQWGVEDTEAFF. The CDR3 DNA follows: TGTGCCAGCATCCGGGGACAGTGGGGAGTTGAGGACACTGAAGCTTTCTTT.

The V gene is TRBV30, the J gene TRBJ1-1; D ambiguous. The CDR3 spans 12 residues. Deletions cut 3 bases from V and 4 bases from J, with 9 bases between. Germline CDR1 GTSNPN, CDR2 SVGIG (reference sequence). The CDR3 spells CAWRPGSTEAFF. CDR3 nucleotide sequence: TGTGCCTGGAGACCGGGGTCCACTGAAGCTTTCTTT.

This chain uses TRBV28 with TRBJ1-2; D unresolved. Trimming took off 2 bases at V and 4 bases at J, with 11 bases between the two ends. This CDR3 has 14 residues. From germline, CDR1 is MDHEN and CDR2 SYDVKM. The chain's CDR3 is CASSLGGSSYGYTF. Here the CDR3 DNA reads TGTGCCAGCAGTTTAGGAGGGTCTAGCTATGGCTACACCTTC.

The gene calls are TRBV4-2 and TRBJ2-1; 10 bases are a match to TRBD2. V lost 0 bases to trimming and J lost 0 bases; unmatched junction nucleotides: 11. The germline gives CDR1 LGHNA, CDR2 YNFKEQ. CDR3 length: 20 residues. CDR3 DNA sequence: TGTGCCAGCAGCCAAGATTTAGCTAGCGGGGGTGCCCGCTCCTACAATGAGCAGTTCTTC. Encoded protein: CASSQDLASGGARSYNEQFF.

CDR3 amino acids: CASSSPRQGAGTGELFF. In nucleotides, the CDR3 is TGTGCCAGCAGCTCCCCTCGGCAGGGGGCGGGCACCGGGGAGCTGTTTTTT. The chain is built from TRBV7-2 and TRBJ2-2; 8 nucleotides align to TRBD1. Germline trimming cut 4 bases from V and 4 bases from J; bases unmatched to any gene: 11. This CDR3 has 17 residues. The V gene's germline CDR1 is SGHTA and CDR2 FQGNSA.

J is TRBJ1-2 and V is TRBV5-1; D unclear. V lost 0 bases to trimming and J lost 4 bases, with 7 bases between them. Germline lookup yields CDR1 SGHRS and CDR2 YFSETQ. The CDR3 loop spans 13 amino acids. For the CDR3, the DNA is TGCGCCAGCAGCTTGGGCAGGCTCTATGGCTACACCTTC. It specifies CASSLGRLYGYTF.

The chain has TRBV5-4 and TRBJ1-2; no firm D call. Germline CDR1 is SGHNT and CDR2 is YYREEE (reference sequence). Trimming took off 3 bases at V and 1 base at J, with 7 bases between the two ends. This CDR3 comprises 13 residues. The CDR3 sequence: CASSSADNYGYTF. The CDR3 DNA reads as TGTGCCAGCAGCTCTGCGGATAACTATGGCTACACCTTC.

The chain combines TRBV6-1 with TRBJ1-2; D might be TRBD1 (6 bases). The CDR3 spans 15 residues. V was pared by 2 bases and J by 8 bases, with 18 bases between. The germline V gene encodes CDR1 MNHNS and CDR2 SASEGT. The CDR3 spells CASSESAGALVGYTF. For the CDR3, the DNA is TGTGCCAGCAGTGAATCGGCAGGGGCTCTCGTAGGCTACACCTTC.

The chain uses TRBV29-1 and TRBJ1-5; D not resolved. The CDR3 loop spans 16 amino acids. Germline V gene data show CDR1 as SQVTM and CDR2 as ANQGSEA. V dropped 4 bases and J dropped 0 bases, with 16 bases sitting between them. The DNA of the CDR3 is TGCAGCGTTGTCCTAAGTCGAACAGATAGCAATCAGCCCCAGCATTTT. Translating it yields CSVVLSRTDSNQPQHF.

This clone has only a few counts. The chain is built from TRBV11-3 and TRBJ2-7; 8 nucleotides agree with TRBD1. This CDR3 contains 11 residues. Germline V gene sequence: CDR1 SGHNT, CDR2 YENEEA. V gave up 8 bases and J gave up 6 bases; unmatched junction bases: 3. CDR3 bases: TGTGCCAGCGGGACAGGAGCCGAGCAGTACTTC. Amino acid sequence: CASGTGAEQYF.